Included here is one TCR beta chain sequence, with context. The target of this receptor is not known. The sample holds no much larger clone one base away, and base qualities are not on file. This specimen belongs to a study of blood T cell repertoires in COVID-19 (dated by TCRdb to 2020 to 2021). About the study as a whole: The collaborator samples originated in the United States, Italy and Spain and spanned the acute and convalescent phases of COVID-19. The prospective study material was composed of cDNA or gDNA derived from T cells, B-cell-depleted T cells, or PBMCs. Deeply sampled blood TCRbeta repertoires from subjects exposed to, actively infected with, or recovered from COVID-19 were included in the dataset. The repertoires were released in a freely available public database meant as a resource for research on the immune response to SARS-CoV-2. Samples were obtained from the ongoing ImmuneRACE study (first 160 participants) and from over 1,000 subjects provided by 6 global collaborators. Sample metadata almost always included a de-identified subject ID, COVID-19 status, age in years and sex. Where HLA class I and class II types were available, the types were taken from metadata supplied by the sample provider, not from assay-based typing. The research as a whole found: How much clinical and demographic metadata was included differed by source and by participant, and the metadata was provided uncurated.

TCRbeta CDR3 regions were amplified from genomic DNA using the immunoSEQ Assay, a bias-controlled multiplex PCR. In the authors' own workflow: Nucleated cell counts per sample were estimated from amplification of reference gene primers within the assay. To quantify the absolute abundance of each unique TCRbeta CDR3 rearrangement, sequence reads were collapsed and filtered. For each sample, productive Simpson clonality was calculated as the square root of Simpson's diversity index over productive rearrangements. Not all clones reach the TCRdb copy of this immuneACCESS table, which keeps in-frame sequences only. Checked studies attribute under half of the gap to unresolved V genes and leave the rest unexplained. That table gives V, J and clone size, and the DNA gave D and trimming. Present in this sample are roughly 230,000 clones, roughly 85% of which were seen just once. The ten most abundant clones make up around 5.5% of the sample.

One collaborating source in Seattle enrolled patients during active infection and followed them longitudinally through the course of disease. Whole blood was collected in K2EDTA tubes by collaborating institutions according to the institutions' own protocols. Collaborator samples were shipped for TCRbeta analysis as frozen whole blood, isolated PBMCs, or DNA extracted from either sample type. V is reduced by 2 bases and J by 2 bases, leaving a spacing of 7 bases between them. The cysteine opens and the phenylalanine closes a CDR3 of 15 amino acids. Only the CDR3 DNA stays, 45 bases, in frame from base 1. The germline V gene sets CDR1 to MNHEY and CDR2 to SVGEGT.

The chain links TRBV6-2 or TRBV6-3 with TRBJ1-6, with no D gene named confidently. The sequenced sample was peripheral blood. The TCR sequence derives from a man aged 50-60 years with COVID-19, enrolled during active disease. The CDR3 loop reads CASSYGRTYNSPLHF. The bases read TGTGCCAGCAGTTACGGGAGAACCTATAATTCACCCCTCCACTTT.